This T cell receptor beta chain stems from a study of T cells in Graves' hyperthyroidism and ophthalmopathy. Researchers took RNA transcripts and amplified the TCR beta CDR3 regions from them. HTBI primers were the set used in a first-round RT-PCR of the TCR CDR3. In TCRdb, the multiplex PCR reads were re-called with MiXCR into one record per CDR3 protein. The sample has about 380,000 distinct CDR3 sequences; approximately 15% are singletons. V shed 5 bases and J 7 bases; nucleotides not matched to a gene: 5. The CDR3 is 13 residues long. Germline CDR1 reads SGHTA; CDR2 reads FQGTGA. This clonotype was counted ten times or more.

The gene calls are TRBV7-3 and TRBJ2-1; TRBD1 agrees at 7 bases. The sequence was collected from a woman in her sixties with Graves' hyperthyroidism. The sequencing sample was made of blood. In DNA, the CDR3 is TGTGCCAGCAGCGTGGGACAGCTTAATGAGCAGTTCTTC. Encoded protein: CASSVGQLNEQFF.